These 27 T cell receptor beta chains share one sample of origin, sequenced in a study of shared clonotypes between healthy human individuals. Profiling relied on immunoSEQ multiplex PCR, and the TCRdb table lists in-frame clones only, not all of them. The table shows over 1.4 million clones, with 95% to 97% occurring only once. The sequencing sample was made of naive CD4+ T cells sorted from blood. Subset indicated: CD45RA+ positively selected. The receptor set was obtained from a man aged 25-45 years in good health.

As to this clone: Other DNA variants within this sample encode the same CDR3. This chain links TRBV5-1 with TRBJ2-1, with 10 bases lining up with TRBD2. This CDR3 has 15 amino acids. Germline V lookup: CDR1 SGHRS, CDR2 YFSETQ. The V segment lost 3 bases and the J segment 4 bases; nucleotides outside the gene matches: 4. The chain's CDR3 is CASSSGLAVYNEQFF. The CDR3 DNA reads as TGCGCCAGCAGCTCCGGACTAGCGGTGTACAATGAGCAGTTCTTC.

V and J are TRBV2 and TRBJ2-7; no clear D. The germline V and J ends were trimmed by 2 bases and 2 bases, with 7 bases remaining between them. The CDR3 totals 13 residues. Looked up from germline, CDR1 is SNHLY and CDR2 is FYNNEI. The CDR3 protein is CASSERAAYEQYF. The CDR3 nucleotides are TGTGCCAGCAGTGAACGGGCAGCCTACGAGCAGTACTTC.

The chain combines TRBV7-2 with TRBJ2-1; no definite D call. This CDR3 has 16 residues. Trimming took off 2 bases at V and 4 bases at J, with 15 bases between the two ends. Germline-derived CDR1 and CDR2 are SGHTA and FQGNSA. DNA of the CDR3: TGTGCCAGCAGCTTAATTTCCGGGTCCGTTTACAATGAGCAGTTCTTC. This translates into CASSLISGSVYNEQFF.

The chain is built from TRBV4-1 and TRBJ1-4; D unresolved. V was trimmed by 0 bases and J by 7 bases, leaving 9 bases between them. Germline V CDR1 and CDR2: MGHRA, YSYEKL. The CDR3 is 14 amino acids. The CDR3 region has the DNA TGCGCCAGCAGCCAAGATCGGTTTCGTGAAAAACTGTTTTTT. Residues: CASSQDRFREKLFF.

In its sample, this clone was seen once. CDR3 sequence: CASSPKVQAVNSGANVLTF. CDR3 sequence (DNA): TGTGCCAGCTCACCAAAAGTACAGGCTGTTAACTCTGGGGCCAACGTCCTGACTTTC. This chain uses TRBV18 with TRBJ2-6, with D possibly TRBD1 on 5 matching bases. V dropped 2 bases and J dropped 0 bases, with 17 bases sitting between them. Germline loops: CDR1 KGHSH, CDR2 LQKENI. The CDR3 sequence is 19 residues long.

This clone has only a few counts. The rearrangement uses TRBV19 and TRBJ2-1; 10 bases are a match to TRBD2. The ends lost 3 bases at V and 4 bases at J; junction bases unmatched: 6. CDR3 length: 16 residues. Germline V gene lookup returns CDR1 LNHDA and CDR2 SQIVND (reference sequence). The CDR3 nucleotides are TGTGCCAGTAGTATGGCTAGCGGGAGTGTTTACAATGAGCAGTTCTTC. This encodes CASSMASGSVYNEQFF.

This clone was counted a single time. V is TRBV28 and J is TRBJ1-2, with D possibly being TRBD1 (6 bases). The CDR3 covers 13 residues. V gave up 4 bases and J gave up 8 bases, with 14 bases separating them. CDR1 and CDR2 from the germline V gene are MDHEN and SYDVKM. For the CDR3, the DNA is TGTGCCAGCAGTTCCTCGACAGGATGGGGCTACACCTTC. Residues: CASSSSTGWGYTF.

V is TRBV11-2 and J is TRBJ1-2; 8 bases line up with TRBD1. The CDR3 sequence is 16 residues long. Trimming took 4 bases from V and 4 from J; bases not matched to a gene: 11. CDR1 and CDR2 (germline): SGHAT, FQNNGV. The CDR3 loop is CASSSPRTGRGYGYTF. CDR3 in DNA: TGTGCCAGCAGCTCTCCTCGGACAGGGCGAGGCTATGGCTACACCTTC.

J is TRBJ2-7 and V is TRBV11-2; TRBD1 matches 10 bases. The CDR3 is made up of 15 amino acids. With V trimmed by 4 bases and J by 5 bases, 8 bases remained unmatched. The germline gives CDR1 SGHAT, CDR2 FQNNGV. In nucleotides, the CDR3 is TGTGCCAGCAGCTCCCTCCGGGACAGGGGCCACGAGCAGTACTTC. This gives the protein CASSSLRDRGHEQYF.

The chain has TRBV5-8 and TRBJ2-5; TRBD2 matches at 9 bases. Germline V gives CDR1 SGHTS, CDR2 YDEGEE. The CDR3 covers 15 residues. The V segment lost 4 bases and the J segment 4 bases; nucleotides outside the gene matches: 8. CDR3 sequence: CASSRYETSGETQYF. As DNA, the CDR3 is TGTGCCAGCAGCCGATATGAGACTAGCGGAGAGACCCAGTACTTC.

This rearrangement joins TRBV5-1 to TRBJ2-5; D may be TRBD2 (6 bases). CDR3 length: 14 residues. The germline CDR1 and CDR2 sequences are SGHRS and YFSETQ. V gave up 4 bases and J gave up 1 base, with 11 bases separating them. Written as DNA, the CDR3 is TGCGCCAGCAGCCCCGTCGGGGGCCAAGAGACCCAGTACTTC. Translation gives CASSPVGGQETQYF.

V and J are TRBV5-5 and TRBJ2-3; tentative D call: TRBD2 (6 bases). The germline V gene has CDR1 SGHKS and CDR2 YYEKEE (reference sequence). There are 13 residues in the CDR3. Trimming stripped 3 bases from V and 9 bases from J, with 14 bases between. The chain's CDR3 is CASSYAGGDTQYF. The CDR3 DNA sequence: TGTGCCAGCAGCTACGCCGGGGGAGACACGCAGTATTTT.

Concerning this clone: At the DNA level, this CDR3 is encoded by other sequences in the same sample as well. V gene TRBV7-2 combines with J gene TRBJ1-4; TRBD1 aligns across 8 bases. Germline values: CDR1 SGHTA, CDR2 FQGNSA. With 1 base clipped from V and 6 bases from J, the junction kept 1 base outside the gene matches. The CDR3 is 14 amino acids. CDR3 coding DNA: TGTGCCAGCAGCTTAGACAGGGGGGATGAAAAACTGTTTTTT. As protein: CASSLDRGDEKLFF.

The rearrangement links TRBV15 to TRBJ2-7; perhaps D is TRBD1 or TRBD2 (5 bases each). V dropped 4 bases and J dropped 3 bases, with 13 bases sitting between them. The CDR3 extends over 14 amino acids. Germline CDR1 is LNHNV and CDR2 is YYDKDF (reference sequence). The chain's CDR3 is CATSKPGAHYEQYF. CDR3 DNA sequence: TGTGCCACCAGCAAACCCGGGGCCCACTACGAGCAGTACTTC.

This clone was found once. In this CDR3 the conserved last residue, phenylalanine or tryptophan, is missing, so a read error is likely. No DNA is shown, since the ends of the CDR3 on it are uncertain; the CDR3 is the one TCRdb lists. The rearrangement uses TRBV6-1 and TRBJ1-1; the DNA was not compared with TRBD1, the D call given in the table. The CDR3 has 13 amino acids, counting both end residues. Germline CDR1 reads MNHNS; CDR2 reads SASEGT. CDR3 sequence: CASSEGRQFFGSV.

The rearrangement uses TRBV28 and TRBJ2-1; possible D gene TRBD1, 5 bases. V was pared by 11 bases and J by 0 bases, with 8 bases between. The length of the CDR3 is 12 residues. Germline V gives CDR1 MDHEN, CDR2 SYDVKM. The CDR3, as DNA: TGTGCCGGGGCGGCCTCCTACAATGAGCAGTTCTTC. Its translation is CAGAASYNEQFF.

V is TRBV18 and J is TRBJ2-7; 10 positions agree with TRBD2. This CDR3 is built from 17 residues. After removal of 0 bases from V and 0 bases from J, the junction contained 5 bases not matched to a gene. Germline V gene sequence: CDR1 KGHSH, CDR2 LQKENI. The CDR3 here is CASSPPSSGGSSYEQYF. Here the CDR3 DNA reads TGTGCCAGCTCACCACCGTCTAGCGGGGGTAGCTCCTACGAGCAGTACTTC.

The rearrangement links TRBV29-1 to TRBJ1-3; D remains ambiguous. Per the germline V gene, CDR1 is SQVTM and CDR2 is ANQGSEA. Between the trimmed V and J ends, which lost 3 bases and 3 bases, there was a span of 12 bases. The CDR3 is made up of 14 amino acids. In DNA, the CDR3 is TGCAGCGTTGACGGCGGATTCAATGGAAACACCATATATTTT. Its protein product is CSVDGGFNGNTIYF.

The gene calls are TRBV21-1 and TRBJ2-7; TRBD1 is taken as the D call from the table, unchecked against the DNA. TRBV21-1 is a pseudogene locus. The CDR3 covers 15 residues. The DNA of the CDR3 is TGTGCCAGCAGTAAACCGGGACAGGGGATGTACGAGCAGTACTTC. This translates into CASSKPGQGMYEQYF.

The rearrangement links TRBV2 to TRBJ2-5; D is perhaps TRBD2 (6 bases). The CDR3 has 14 residues. Germline CDR1 reads SNHLY; CDR2 reads FYNNEI. Trimming took off 7 bases at V and 5 bases at J, with 17 bases between the two ends. DNA of the CDR3: TGTGCCAGCAAGGTCGGCGGGATGGAGGAGACCCAGTACTTC. It yields the protein CASKVGGMEETQYF. Using reference TRBV2 and TRBJ2-5 for the parts outside the CDR3, the full variable domain is EPEVTQTPSHQVTQMGQEVILRCVPISNHLYFYWYRQILGQKVEFLVSFYNNEISEKSEIFDDQFSVERPDGSNFTLKIRSTKLEDSAMYFCASKVGGMEETQYFGPGTRLLVL.

This clone came up once. J is TRBJ1-2 and V is TRBV5-4, with D tentatively TRBD1 (5 bases). The CDR3 loop spans 15 amino acids. Germline loops: CDR1 SGHNT, CDR2 YYREEE (reference sequence). Trimming left V 4 bases short and J 4 bases short, with 17 bases between. The CDR3 protein is CASSPGGREGYGYTF. CDR3 DNA: TGTGCCAGCAGCCCGGGCGGCAGGGAAGGCTATGGCTACACCTTC.

The J gene is TRBJ2-1, the V gene TRBV5-1; the match to TRBD2 covers 12 bases. The CDR3 contains 16 residues. J gave up 5 bases and V 4 bases, and 7 bases lay outside the gene matches. The germline gives CDR1 SGHRS, CDR2 YFSETQ. The CDR3 sequence: CASSPGGLAGNNEQFF. The CDR3 coding sequence is TGCGCCAGCAGCCCCGGCGGACTAGCGGGGAACAATGAGCAGTTCTTC.

This chain joins TRBV10-2 and TRBJ2-5, with 7 positions matching TRBD2. V was pared by 8 bases and J by 3 bases, with 6 bases of the junction left unmatched. Germline V gene sequence: CDR1 WSHSY, CDR2 SAAADI. The CDR3 length is 13 residues. In nucleotides, the CDR3 is TGCGCCAGCCGGACTAGTAGTGAAGAGACCCAGTACTTC. Its translation is CASRTSSEETQYF.

The chain employs TRBV5-8 and TRBJ2-2; TRBD1 is a possible D gene (6 bases). Germline-derived CDR1 and CDR2 are SGHTS and YDEGEE. The ends were cut back, 0 bases at V and 3 bases at J, with 12 bases in the middle. The CDR3 sequence is 16 residues long. This CDR3 reads CASSLVWGLDTGELFF. Written as DNA, the CDR3 is TGTGCCAGCAGCTTGGTATGGGGGCTAGACACCGGGGAGCTGTTTTTT. The full variable domain, with the rest looked up from reference TRBV5-8 and TRBJ2-2, is EAGVTQSPTHLIKTRGQQATLRCSPISGHTSVYWYQQALGLGLQFLLWYDEGEERNRGNFPPRFSGRQFPNYSSELNVNALELEDSALYLCASSLVWGLDTGELFFGEGSRLTVL.

V usage is TRBV5-6 and J usage is TRBJ1-1, with 8 positions matching TRBD1. Trimming removed 4 bases from V and 4 bases from J; junction bases left unmatched: 9. The CDR3 contains 15 residues. Per germline, CDR1 SGHDT and CDR2 YYEEEE. The CDR3 here is CASSMQDRAFTEAFF. In DNA form, the CDR3 reads TGTGCCAGCAGCATGCAGGACAGGGCTTTCACTGAAGCTTTCTTT.

The chain combines TRBV27 with TRBJ1-4; D gene uncertain. The V end lost 7 bases, the J end lost 6 bases, and 24 bases lay between the germline ends. Germline CDR1 is MNHEY and CDR2 is SMNVEV (reference sequence). The CDR3 contains 17 residues. In DNA form, the CDR3 reads TGTGCCAGCACCTTAATAAGAGGCGGGGTCCGTGATGAAAAACTGTTTTTT. Protein product: CASTLIRGGVRDEKLFF.

The chain combines TRBV2 with TRBJ2-4, with no clear D. The CDR3 has 13 amino acids. V gave up 0 bases and J gave up 7 bases, with 7 bases separating them. Germline lookup yields CDR1 SNHLY and CDR2 FYNNEI. The CDR3 reads CASSEALRNIQYF. The CDR3 DNA reads as TGTGCCAGCAGTGAAGCGCTTCGGAACATTCAGTACTTC.